This entry lists 12 T cell receptor beta chains sequenced from one sample in a study of cytomegalovirus exposure and HLA in healthy donors. Researchers ran the PCR with 60 Vbeta and 13 Jbeta primers. Generated by immunoSEQ multiplex PCR, the TCRdb table keeps only in-frame clones and is missing some. The sample includes approximately 180,000 clones, 85% to 90% of them seen just once. The sample taken for sequencing was PBMCs. These receptors came from a woman aged 18-29 years in good health and CMV-seronegative.

The chain employs TRBV7-8 and TRBJ1-2; D is ambiguous. CDR1 is SGHVS, CDR2 FQNEAQ, per germline. V lost 3 bases and J lost 7, with 9 bases in between. The CDR3 consists of 12 residues. The CDR3 region has the DNA TGTGCCAGCAGCTTTCGGGGATGTGGCTACACCTTC. Its translation: CASSFRGCGYTF.

In this sample, this clone turned up a few times. The rearrangement joins TRBV6-1 to TRBJ2-1; D might be TRBD2 (5 bases). Germline CDR1 reads MNHNS; CDR2 reads SASEGT. The CDR3 length is 13 residues. V shed 11 bases and J shed 3 bases, with 14 bases lying between them. Here the CDR3 DNA reads TGTGCCGGAGGCGCCTTTTACTACAATGAGCAGTTCTTC. Amino acid sequence: CAGGAFYYNEQFF.

V is TRBV7-9 and J is TRBJ1-6, with D perhaps TRBD1 (5 bases). The germline V gene encodes CDR1 SEHNR and CDR2 FQNEAQ (reference sequence). CDR3 length: 14 amino acids. V was trimmed by 1 base and J by 11 bases, leaving 12 bases between them. In DNA form, the CDR3 reads TGTGCCAGCAGCTTAGGACAGCCTTCGGCACCCCTCCACTTT. Its translation is CASSLGQPSAPLHF. Full variable domain (remainder filled in from reference TRBV7-9 and TRBJ1-6): DTGVSQNPRHKITKRGQNVTFRCDPISEHNRLYWYRQTLGQGPEFLTYFQNEAQLEKSRLLSDRFSAERPKGSFSTLEIQRTEQGDSAMYLCASSLGQPSAPLHFGNGTRLTVT.

V and J are TRBV2 and TRBJ2-3; D might be TRBD1 (6 bases). Germline CDR1 is SNHLY and CDR2 is FYNNEI. V was trimmed by 3 bases and J by 2 bases, leaving 15 bases between them. This CDR3 contains 16 residues. This chain's CDR3 is CASSDWTEQPTDTQYF. The CDR3 DNA follows: TGTGCCAGCAGTGACTGGACAGAGCAACCCACAGATACGCAGTATTTT. The full variable domain, rest sourced from reference TRBV2 and TRBJ2-3, is EPEVTQTPSHQVTQMGQEVILRCVPISNHLYFYWYRQILGQKVEFLVSFYNNEISEKSEIFDDQFSVERPDGSNFTLKIRSTKLEDSAMYFCASSDWTEQPTDTQYFGPGTRLTVL.

The rearrangement joins TRBV9 to TRBJ2-5; 12 positions agree with TRBD2. This CDR3 is 17 amino acids long. V was clipped by 0 bases and J by 5 bases; unmatched bases: 8. Germline V CDR1 and CDR2: SGDLS, YYNGEE. The CDR3 region is CASSVGASGRARETQYF. CDR3 in DNA: TGTGCCAGCAGCGTAGGGGCTAGCGGGAGGGCCAGGGAGACCCAGTACTTC.

The rearrangement joins TRBV29-1 to TRBJ1-1, with D possibly being TRBD1 (6 bases). V dropped 7 bases and J dropped 1 base, with 10 bases sitting between them. The CDR3 covers 12 residues. Germline V gives CDR1 SQVTM, CDR2 ANQGSEA. The CDR3 nucleotides read TGCAGCGCCGGGACACAGAACACTGAAGCTTTCTTT. Translating it yields CSAGTQNTEAFF.

The chain combines TRBV5-1 with TRBJ2-5; possible D gene TRBD2, 6 bases. CDR3 length: 18 residues. V shed 3 bases and J shed 5 bases, with 26 bases lying between them. The germline V gene has CDR1 SGHRS and CDR2 YFSETQ. CDR3 coding DNA: TGCGCCAGCAGCTGGGCTCTCGAGGGACCTGGAGGGGTCGAGACCCAGTACTTC. Protein product: CASSWALEGPGGVETQYF.

V usage is TRBV6-6 and J usage is TRBJ1-5; 8 positions agree with TRBD1. With 5 bases clipped from V and 2 bases from J, the junction kept 2 bases outside the gene matches. CDR1 and CDR2 from the germline V gene are MNHNY and SVGAGI (reference sequence). The CDR3 consists of 14 residues. In DNA form, the CDR3 reads TGTGCCAGCAGTGACAGGGGCGGCAATCAGCCCCAGCATTTT. It specifies CASSDRGGNQPQHF.

The rearrangement joins TRBV30 to TRBJ2-1; 9 bases fit TRBD2. CDR1 GTSNPN and CDR2 SVGIG come from the germline V gene (reference sequence). V was pared by 2 bases and J by 4 bases, with 6 bases of the junction left unmatched. The CDR3 is 15 residues long. For the CDR3, the DNA is TGTGCCTGGAGTCGCGGGGGGGCTTCGTACAATGAGCAGTTCTTC. Protein sequence: CAWSRGGASYNEQFF. Complete variable domain (other parts from reference TRBV30 and TRBJ2-1): SQTIHQWPATLVQPVGSPLSLECTVEGTSNPNLYWYRQAAGRGLQLLFYSVGIGQISSEVPQNLSASRPQDRQFILSSKKLLLSDSGFYLCAWSRGGASYNEQFFGPGTRLTVL.

This clone was seen only a few times. The chain links TRBV5-1 to TRBJ2-1; D perhaps matches TRBD2 (5 bases). This CDR3 contains 15 residues. V lost 4 bases to trimming and J lost 0 bases, with 11 bases between them. The germline CDR1 and CDR2 sequences are SGHRS and YFSETQ. The CDR3 DNA sequence: TGCGCCAGCAGCGGTAGCGCGAGCTCCTACAATGAGCAGTTCTTC. Translated, it gives CASSGSASSYNEQFF.

This chain links TRBV11-1 with TRBJ1-1; 7 nucleotides match TRBD1. Trimming at V came to 8 bases and at J to 1 base, leaving 10 bases not matched to a gene. The CDR3 extends over 15 amino acids. Per germline, CDR1 SGHAT and CDR2 FQDESV (reference sequence). The DNA of the CDR3 is TGTGCCAGCGGCCCGACAGGGCGGAGGAACACTGAAGCTTTCTTT. Protein: CASGPTGRRNTEAFF. Complete variable domain (other parts from reference TRBV11-1 and TRBJ1-1): EAEVAQSPRYKITEKSQAVAFWCDPISGHATLYWYRQILGQGPELLVQFQDESVVDDSQLPKDRFSAERLKGVDSTLKIQPAELGDSAMYLCASGPTGRRNTEAFFGQGTRLTVV.

This clone appeared a single time. V and J are TRBV2 and TRBJ2-3, with D maybe TRBD2 (6 bases). This CDR3 is built from 17 residues. Germline lookup yields CDR1 SNHLY and CDR2 FYNNEI. V gave up 7 bases and J gave up 6 bases, with 26 bases separating them. CDR3 coding DNA: TGTGCCAGCACCCGAGGGTGGCGGGGAGGACGGTTGGATACGCAGTATTTT. Amino acid sequence: CASTRGWRGGRLDTQYF.